Listed below are T cell receptor beta chains from one sample, sequenced in a study of blood T cell repertoires in COVID-19. The assay was immunoSEQ multiplex PCR, and TCRdb's table has in-frame clones only and misses some. The repertoire holds 150,000 to 190,000 clones, with 88% as singletons. Sequencing was done on a sample of peripheral blood. All receptors derive from a woman in her 70s with acute or convalescent COVID-19. CDR3s include the opening cysteine and the closing phenylalanine or tryptophan. The order of the fields is CDR3 protein, CDR3 DNA, CDR3 length, J gene, clone size, D gene, V gene. A D gene is named only where the DNA matches it firmly. Some rows have no size entry. The others give once, few or many, or a class for an expanded clone.

cdr3_aa: CASSQEVGQGGELFF
cdr3_nt: TGCGCCAGCAGCCAAGAAGTTGGGCAGGGAGGGGAGCTGTTTTTT
cdr3_length: 15
j_call: TRBJ2-2
clone_size: once
d_call: .
v_call: TRBV4-3

cdr3_aa: CASSQGLLAGDGNYNEQFF
cdr3_nt: TGCGCCAGCAGCCAAGGTTTACTAGCGGGGGACGGAAACTACAATGAGCAGTTCTTC
cdr3_length: 19
j_call: TRBJ2-1
clone_size: few
d_call: TRBD2
v_call: TRBV4-3

cdr3_aa: CASSRGQGGPSSYNEQFF
cdr3_nt: TGTGCCAGTAGTAGGGGACAGGGAGGTCCGAGCTCCTACAATGAGCAGTTCTTC
cdr3_length: 18
j_call: TRBJ2-1
clone_size: .
d_call: TRBD1
v_call: TRBV19

cdr3_aa: CASREGLNQPQHF
cdr3_nt: TGCGCCAGCCGCGAGGGACTCAATCAGCCCCAGCATTTT
cdr3_length: 13
j_call: TRBJ1-5
clone_size: .
d_call: .
v_call: TRBV10-2

cdr3_aa: CASSLDSGGNQPQHF
cdr3_nt: TGTGCCAGCTCCCTGGACTCCGGGGGCAATCAGCCCCAGCATTTT
cdr3_length: 15
j_call: TRBJ1-5
clone_size: once
d_call: .
v_call: TRBV18

cdr3_aa: CASNHGTGKNYGYTF
cdr3_nt: TGTGCCAGTAACCACGGGACAGGGAAGAACTATGGCTACACCTTC
cdr3_length: 15
j_call: TRBJ1-2
clone_size: .
d_call: TRBD1
v_call: TRBV19

cdr3_aa: CASRQSGSSPLHF
cdr3_nt: TGTGCCAGTCGACAGTCGGGCAGTTCACCCCTCCACTTT
cdr3_length: 13
j_call: TRBJ1-6
clone_size: .
d_call: .
v_call: TRBV19

cdr3_aa: CASNTPPGHNYGYTF
cdr3_nt: TGTGCCAGCAACACCCCCCCGGGACACAACTATGGCTACACCTTC
cdr3_length: 15
j_call: TRBJ1-2
clone_size: .
d_call: .
v_call: TRBV28

cdr3_aa: CASNAGGLDTQYF
cdr3_nt: TGTGCCAGCAACGCAGGGGGTCTCGATACGCAGTATTTT
cdr3_length: 13
j_call: TRBJ2-3
clone_size: medium-sized
d_call: TRBD1
v_call: TRBV2

cdr3_aa: CASITKGKRDYGYTF
cdr3_nt: TGCGCCAGCATCACAAAGGGGAAACGGGACTATGGCTACACCTTC
cdr3_length: 15
j_call: TRBJ1-2
clone_size: .
d_call: .
v_call: TRBV23-1

cdr3_aa: CASSYSLGSTNEKLFF
cdr3_nt: TGTGCCAGCAGTTACTCCCTGGGGAGTACTAATGAAAAACTGTTTTTT
cdr3_length: 16
j_call: TRBJ1-4
clone_size: .
d_call: .
v_call: TRBV6-5

cdr3_aa: CASSLRQDSNYGYTF
cdr3_nt: TGTGCCAGCAGCTTAAGGCAGGACAGTAACTATGGCTACACCTTC
cdr3_length: 15
j_call: TRBJ1-2
clone_size: .
d_call: .
v_call: TRBV7-9

cdr3_aa: CASSQGRLAGDQETQYF
cdr3_nt: TGTGCCAGCAGCCAAGGCAGACTAGCGGGGGACCAAGAGACCCAGTACTTC
cdr3_length: 17
j_call: TRBJ2-5
clone_size: once
d_call: TRBD2
v_call: TRBV7-2

cdr3_aa: CASSPRLAGIADTQYF
cdr3_nt: TGTGCCAGCAGTCCAAGACTAGCGGGGATCGCAGATACGCAGTATTTT
cdr3_length: 16
j_call: TRBJ2-3
clone_size: .
d_call: TRBD2
v_call: TRBV2

cdr3_aa: CASSSKGGRQIFTDTQYF
cdr3_nt: TGTGCCAGCAGCTCCAAAGGGGGACGGCAAATATTCACAGATACGCAGTATTTT
cdr3_length: 18
j_call: TRBJ2-3
clone_size: once
d_call: .
v_call: TRBV5-4

cdr3_aa: CASSSRQGWTEKLFF
cdr3_nt: TGTGCCAGCAGTTCAAGACAGGGGTGGACTGAAAAACTGTTTTTT
cdr3_length: 15
j_call: TRBJ1-4
clone_size: .
d_call: TRBD1
v_call: TRBV7-9

cdr3_aa: CASSLSAGGRSPLHF
cdr3_nt: TGTGCCAGCAGTTTATCGGCAGGGGGCCGTTCACCCCTCCACTTT
cdr3_length: 15
j_call: TRBJ1-6
clone_size: .
d_call: TRBD1
v_call: TRBV27

cdr3_aa: CASSPGVEAFF
cdr3_nt: TGTGCCAGCAGTCCGGGGGTTGAAGCTTTCTTT
cdr3_length: 11
j_call: TRBJ1-1
clone_size: .
d_call: .
v_call: TRBV6-6

cdr3_aa: CASSFLDRGYEKLFF
cdr3_nt: TGTGCCAGCAGCTTTTTGGACAGGGGTTACGAAAAACTGTTTTTT
cdr3_length: 15
j_call: TRBJ1-4
clone_size: .
d_call: TRBD1
v_call: TRBV5-8

cdr3_aa: CASRRGGATDTQYF
cdr3_nt: TGTGCCAGCAGGCGCGGGGGGGCCACAGATACGCAGTATTTT
cdr3_length: 14
j_call: TRBJ2-3
clone_size: .
d_call: TRBD2
v_call: TRBV6-5

cdr3_aa: CASSVAGGSAYSGNTIYF
cdr3_nt: TGTGCCAGCTCGGTGGCAGGGGGCTCGGCCTACTCTGGAAACACCATATATTTT
cdr3_length: 18
j_call: TRBJ1-3
clone_size: .
d_call: TRBD1
v_call: TRBV18

cdr3_aa: CASSPFEETQYF
cdr3_nt: TGTGCCAGCTCACCTTTCGAGGAGACCCAGTACTTC
cdr3_length: 12
j_call: TRBJ2-5
clone_size: few
d_call: .
v_call: TRBV18

cdr3_aa: CASSYSRQLTDEQYF
cdr3_nt: TGTGCCAGCAGTTACTCTCGCCAGTTAACCGACGAGCAGTACTTC
cdr3_length: 15
j_call: TRBJ2-7
clone_size: .
d_call: .
v_call: TRBV6-6

cdr3_aa: CATSTVFQPQHF
cdr3_nt: TGTGCCACCAGCACCGTATTTCAGCCCCAGCATTTT
cdr3_length: 12
j_call: TRBJ1-5
clone_size: .
d_call: .
v_call: TRBV15

cdr3_aa: CASSPGGNTEAFF
cdr3_nt: TGCGCCAGCAGCCCCGGGGGGAACACTGAAGCTTTCTTT
cdr3_length: 13
j_call: TRBJ1-1
clone_size: .
d_call: .
v_call: TRBV4-1